This TCR beta chain comes out of a study of blood T cell repertoires in COVID-19. Study details: Acute and convalescent COVID-19 specimens originated in the United States, Italy and Spain.

As for this clone: At one end, the junction sequence differs from germline, possibly due to a read error.

The CDR3 is 20 amino acids. Germline V gene sequence: CDR1 MDHEN, CDR2 SYDVKM. As originally analysed: Amplification of reference gene primers was used by the study to estimate nucleated cell counts. Profiled with immunoSEQ multiplex PCR; TCRdb holds only in-frame clones, not every one. That table furnishes V, J and clone size, whereas the DNA furnished D and trimming. The sample lists approximately 250,000 clones, approximately 85% occurring once. This clonotype was obtained from a woman of 80 years or more with COVID-19, enrolled during active disease. The specimen was peripheral blood. The chain carries TRBV28 and TRBJ1-5; 8 nucleotides agree with TRBD1. The chain's CDR3 is CASSLGVLQGVKLSSQPQHF. The CDR3 DNA reads TGTGCCAGCAGTTTGGGGGTCTTACAGGGGGTCAAACTCAGCAGTCAGCCCCAGCATTTT.